The next 11 T cell receptor beta chains were all read from a single sample in a study of CD8 T cells in Susac syndrome (dated by TCRdb to 2018 to 2020). The library was generated by the immunoSEQ multiplex PCR assay. RNA was extracted using the RNeasy kit, and about 0.5 to 1 ug of the RNA was reverse transcribed with random hexamers. Clones were called with MiXCR by TCRdb after fastp trimmed the public reads at Q25, and only in-frame beta chains were retained. CDR3 protein duplicates are merged, each entry listing the most common genes and DNA. The sample yields 250,000 to 300,000 distinct CDR3 sequences; 70% to 90% were counted once. The ten largest make up around 0.2% of the sample. Input material: CD8+ T cells from PBMCs. The receptors stem from a human donor with multiple sclerosis.

This rearrangement joins TRBV18 to TRBJ2-5; no firm D call. CDR1 and CDR2 from the germline V gene are KGHSH and LQKENI. This CDR3 has 13 amino acids. Deletions cut 3 bases from V and 1 base from J, with 6 bases between. CDR3 loop: CASSPVLQETQYF. The CDR3 coding sequence is TGTGCCAGCTCACCGGTCCTCCAAGAGACCCAGTACTTC.

The chain is built from TRBV25-1 and TRBJ2-1, with 9 positions matching TRBD2. The ends lost 6 bases at V and 2 bases at J; junction bases unmatched: 5. Per germline, CDR1 MGHDK and CDR2 SYGVNS. CDR3 size: 15 residues. The CDR3 reads CASSAGGRPYNEQFF. In DNA, the CDR3 is TGTGCCAGCAGCGCGGGGGGGAGGCCCTACAATGAGCAGTTCTTC.

The chain has TRBV7-8 and TRBJ2-5; D ambiguous. This CDR3 contains 15 residues. V shed 1 base and J shed 1 base, with 10 bases lying between them. The germline V gene has CDR1 SGHVS and CDR2 FQNEAQ. DNA of the CDR3: TGTGCCAGCAGCTTAGGACCCAGGAGCCAAGAGACCCAGTACTTC. Translated: CASSLGPRSQETQYF.

This rearrangement joins TRBV19 to TRBJ2-2, with D unclear. CDR1 is LNHDA and CDR2 is SQIVND in the germline V gene (reference sequence). The length of the CDR3 is 12 residues. V lost 4 bases to trimming and J lost 7 bases, with 7 bases between them. For the CDR3, the DNA is TGTGCCAGTAGTAGGGGTGTCGGGGAGCTGTTTTTT. Its protein product is CASSRGVGELFF.

The rearrangement joins TRBV5-4 to TRBJ1-6, with D perhaps matching TRBD1 (5 bases). Trimming cost V 3 bases and J 5 bases, with 12 bases left between them. CDR1 is SGHNT, CDR2 YYREEE, per germline (reference sequence). This CDR3 has 15 residues. The CDR3: CASSYPGRDNSPLHF. The CDR3 nucleotides read TGTGCCAGCAGCTATCCGGGACGGGATAATTCACCCCTCCACTTT.

The genes are TRBV5-1 and TRBJ2-6, with D perhaps matching TRBD1 (5 bases). Germline values: CDR1 SGHRS, CDR2 YFSETQ. Trimming shortened V by 0 bases and J by 0 bases, and 19 bases separated the two germline ends. The CDR3 extends over 20 amino acids. The CDR3 loop is CASSLASSGFFVSGANVLTF. The DNA of the CDR3 is TGCGCCAGCAGCTTGGCGTCCTCAGGGTTCTTTGTCTCTGGGGCCAACGTCCTGACTTTC.

This chain joins TRBV20-1 and TRBJ1-6, with 8 bases identical to TRBD1. Germline V gene lookup returns CDR1 DFQATT and CDR2 SNEGSKA (reference sequence). The CDR3 loop spans 13 amino acids. The junction had 2 bases not matched to a gene; V was cut back by 6 bases and J by 4 bases. In DNA form, the CDR3 reads TGCAGTGCAACAGGGGGTTATAATTCACCCCTCCACTTT. This codes for CSATGGYNSPLHF.

This chain connects TRBV29-1 to TRBJ2-3; D uncertain. V was shortened by 7 bases and J by 4 bases, with 9 bases between the two germline ends. This CDR3 region has 11 residues. Germline V gene sequence: CDR1 SQVTM, CDR2 ANQGSEA. CDR3 amino acids: CSGRHPDTQYF. DNA for the CDR3: TGCAGCGGGCGGCATCCAGATACGCAGTATTTT.

This clonotype was detected only a few times. The chain combines TRBV9 with TRBJ2-7; D is perhaps TRBD1 (5 bases). Per germline, CDR1 SGDLS and CDR2 YYNGEE. With 4 bases removed from V and 2 bases from J, the gap between germline ends came to 10 bases. The CDR3 covers 13 residues. CDR3 region: CASSPRQTYEQYF. CDR3 nucleotide sequence: TGTGCCAGCAGCCCGAGACAGACCTACGAGCAGTACTTC.

This chain uses TRBV5-4 with TRBJ2-5; perhaps TRBD2 as D (5 bases). The CDR3 is made up of 15 amino acids. The germline V and J ends were trimmed by 5 bases and 4 bases, with 18 bases remaining between them. The germline V gene encodes CDR1 SGHNT and CDR2 YYREEE (reference sequence). CDR3 sequence reads: CASREWGTSGETQYF. The CDR3 bases are TGTGCCAGCAGAGAATGGGGAACTAGTGGAGAGACCCAGTACTTC.

V and J are TRBV6-2 or TRBV6-3 and TRBJ2-7, with a weak D call TRBD2 (5 bases). With 7 bases removed from V and 1 base from J, the gap between germline ends came to 23 bases. This CDR3 region has 17 residues. CDR1 is MNHEY, CDR2 SVGEGT, per germline. This CDR3 reads CASNKIPRPDLSYEQYF. CDR3 coding DNA: TGTGCCAGCAACAAAATCCCCCGACCGGACTTATCCTACGAGCAGTACTTC.